The clone carrying this T cell receptor (beta chain) appeared once. Its antigen is currently unknown. The CDR3 loop spans 13 amino acids. Germline assignment: CDR1 DFQATT and CDR2 SNEGSKA (reference sequence). Trimming at V came to 6 bases and at J to 8 bases, leaving 10 bases not matched to a gene. These data originate in a study of blood T cells in healthy people across ages. The study recruited healthy Caucasian donors from Russia who were aged about 6 to 90. With a J-beta primer mix and a sample-barcoded 5' primer, a second PCR ran about 7 to 12 cycles. Every sample returned 3 million or more CDR3-containing paired-end reads. TCRdb reprocessed the 5' RACE reads via MiXCR and lists one record per CDR3 protein. The sample lists 550,000 to 750,000 distinct CDR3 sequences, 20% to 25% seen once, with about 3.6% in the top ten. Findings and limits, study-wide: Without sorted subsets, naive and antigen-experienced compartments could not be conclusively compared. Age brought a roughly linear fall in TCR beta diversity measured per million T cells.

The TCR was taken from a man aged 65-85 years in good health. Source material: blood. The chain is built from TRBV20-1 and TRBJ2-4; 7 nucleotides match TRBD2. As DNA, the CDR3 is TGCAGTGCCAACCGGCGGGGAGGGGACATTCAGTACTTC. Translation: CSANRRGGDIQYF.